This T cell receptor (beta chain) was identified in a study of T cell repertoires in cytomegalovirus infection (dated by TCRdb to about 2019). As for the study more broadly: Because public TCR beta signatures pointed to carriage of CMV infection together with the matching HLA type, the HLA type of each donor mattered for the analysis. The full study reports these points: In the ex vivo response, HLA-C-restricted CMV-specific TCR beta clonotypes were dominant, and in two of eight donors the single most frequent clonotype came from this HLA-C-restricted group. Carriers of CMV infection plus the relevant HLA type were discriminated by the cumulative frequency of public TCR beta family members in the study cohort and in an independent approximately 340-donor cohort.

For sequencing, an Illumina HiSeq 1500 was employed. TCRdb took the public reads, trimmed them with fastp at Q25, ran MiXCR for clone calling and kept in-frame beta chains. Every entry covers one CDR3 protein and lists the most common genes and DNA from its rows. The sample has roughly 190,000 distinct CDR3 sequences on record, 8.5% to 10% of them singletons. The top ten clones comprise roughly 4.8% of the sample. On this clonotype itself: The antigen it recognizes is unknown. This may be a read error: a much more frequent sequence differs by one nucleotide.

The clonotype comes from a human donor in good health (CMV status not recorded). Some clones in this sample may be carry-over from other donors' samples. The sample consisted of PBMCs.

CDR3 region: CSVDNSGQGQETEYF. The DNA is as follows: TGCAGCGTTGATAATTCAGGACAGGGACAAGAGACCGAGTACTTC. The chain joins TRBV29-1 to TRBJ2-5; 8 of the junction bases match TRBD1. CDR1 and CDR2, per the germline V gene, are SQVTM and ANQGSEA. Including cysteine and phenylalanine, the CDR3 has 15 amino acids. Solely the CDR3 DNA is kept, with 45 bases framed from the first base.